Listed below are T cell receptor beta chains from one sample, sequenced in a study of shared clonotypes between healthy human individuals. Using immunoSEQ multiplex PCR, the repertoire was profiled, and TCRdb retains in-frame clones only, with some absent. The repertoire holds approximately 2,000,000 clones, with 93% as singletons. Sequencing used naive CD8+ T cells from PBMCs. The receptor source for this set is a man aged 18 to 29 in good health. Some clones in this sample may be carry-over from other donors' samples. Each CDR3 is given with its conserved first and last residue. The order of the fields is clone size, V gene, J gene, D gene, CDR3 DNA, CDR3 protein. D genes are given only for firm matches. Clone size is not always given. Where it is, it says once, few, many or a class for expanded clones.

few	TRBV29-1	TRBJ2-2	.	TGCAGCGTCACCGGGACTGAGAACACCGGGGAGCTGTTTTTT	CSVTGTENTGELFF
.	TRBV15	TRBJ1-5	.	TGTGCCACCCGGGCCCGTAGCAATCAGCCCCAGCATTTT	CATRARSNQPQHF
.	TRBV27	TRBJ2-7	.	TGTGCCAGCAGTGGGATTCAGGGGACCTCCTACGAGCAGTACTTC	CASSGIQGTSYEQYF
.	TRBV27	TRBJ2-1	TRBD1	TGTGCCAGCAGACGACAGGGTCCGGGGCCTTACAATGAGCAGTTCTTC	CASRRQGPGPYNEQFF
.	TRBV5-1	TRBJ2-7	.	TGCGCCAGCAGCCCGGCCGGGGGCTACGAGCAGTACTTC	CASSPAGGYEQYF
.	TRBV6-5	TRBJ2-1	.	TGTGCCAGCAGCCTCAGACTAGGGCGAAATGAGCAGTTCTTC	CASSLRLGRNEQFF
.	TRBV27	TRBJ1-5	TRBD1	TGTGCCAGCAGCCCGGGACAGTATAGCAATCAGCCCCAGCATTTT	CASSPGQYSNQPQHF
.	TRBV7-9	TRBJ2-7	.	TGTGCCAGCAGCTCCGGCGGACTGATATACGAGCAGTACTTC	CASSSGGLIYEQYF
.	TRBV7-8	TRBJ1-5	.	TGTGCCAGCAGCTTAGCGGTGGCAGGGGCTCATCAGCCCCAGCATTTT	CASSLAVAGAHQPQHF
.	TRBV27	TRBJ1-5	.	TGTGCCAGCAGTTTAGATCGGGGGCATCAGCCCCAGCATTTT	CASSLDRGHQPQHF
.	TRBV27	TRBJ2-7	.	TGTGCCAGCAGTAAACAGGGTGGGCGCGAGCAGTACTTC	CASSKQGGREQYF
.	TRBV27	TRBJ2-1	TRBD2	TGTGCCAGCAAAGGACTAGCGGGGGACGAGCAGTTCTTC	CASKGLAGDEQFF
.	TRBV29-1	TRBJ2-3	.	TGCAGCGTTTGGGCGACAGATACGCAGTATTTT	CSVWATDTQYF
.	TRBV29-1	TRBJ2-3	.	TGCAGCGACCGATCAGATACGCAGTATTTT	CSDRSDTQYF